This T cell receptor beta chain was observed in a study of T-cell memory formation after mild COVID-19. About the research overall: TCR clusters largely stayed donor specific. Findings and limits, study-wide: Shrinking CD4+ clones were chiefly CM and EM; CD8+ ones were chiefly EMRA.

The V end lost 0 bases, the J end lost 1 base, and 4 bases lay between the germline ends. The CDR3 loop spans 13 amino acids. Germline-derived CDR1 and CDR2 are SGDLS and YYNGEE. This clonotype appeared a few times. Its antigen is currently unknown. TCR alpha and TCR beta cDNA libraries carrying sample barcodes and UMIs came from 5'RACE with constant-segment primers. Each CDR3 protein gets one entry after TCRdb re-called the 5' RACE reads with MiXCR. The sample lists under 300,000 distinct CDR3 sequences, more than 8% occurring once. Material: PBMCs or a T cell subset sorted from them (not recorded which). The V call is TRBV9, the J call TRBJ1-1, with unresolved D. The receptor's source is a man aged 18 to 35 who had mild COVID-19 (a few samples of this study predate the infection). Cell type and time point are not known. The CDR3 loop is CASSVVPNTEAFF. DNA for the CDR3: TGTGCCAGCAGCGTAGTCCCGAACACTGAAGCTTTCTTT.